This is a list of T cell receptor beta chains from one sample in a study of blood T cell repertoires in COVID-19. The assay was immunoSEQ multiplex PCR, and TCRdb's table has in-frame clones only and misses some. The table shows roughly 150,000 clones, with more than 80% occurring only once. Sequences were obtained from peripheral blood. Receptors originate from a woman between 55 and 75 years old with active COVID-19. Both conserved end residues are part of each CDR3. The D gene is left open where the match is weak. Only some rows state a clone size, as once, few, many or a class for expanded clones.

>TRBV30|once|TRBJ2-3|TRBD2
TGTGCCTGGAGTGTAAGGCTAGCGGGAGGGGATACGCAGTATTTT
CAWSVRLAGGDTQYF
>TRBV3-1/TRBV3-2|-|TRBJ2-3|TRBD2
TGTGCCAGCAGCCAAGCGCCATGGAGACTAGCGGGCATCACAGATACGCAGTATTTT
CASSQAPWRLAGITDTQYF
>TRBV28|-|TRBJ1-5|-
TGTGCCAGCAGTTTGAGGCAGGGGTTCCAGCCCCAGCATTTT
CASSLRQGFQPQHF
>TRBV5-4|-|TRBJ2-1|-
TGTGCCAGCACTCCCCAGGCGGGATCCTACAATGAGCAGTTCTTC
CASTPQAGSYNEQFF
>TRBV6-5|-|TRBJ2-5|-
TGTGCCAGCAGTTACTCTCCCAGGGAAGAGACCCAGTACTTC
CASSYSPREETQYF
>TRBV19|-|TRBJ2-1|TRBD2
TGTGCCACCCGGTGGAGGGAGGGCCTGTACAATGAGCAGTTCTTC
CATRWREGLYNEQFF
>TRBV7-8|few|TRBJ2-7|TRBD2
TGTGCCAGCAGCTTAGTCGGGACTAGCGGGAGTTTCTACGAGCAGTACTTC
CASSLVGTSGSFYEQYF
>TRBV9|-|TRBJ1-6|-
TGTGCCAGCAGCGTCCGACTTGATTCACCCCTCCACTTT
CASSVRLDSPLHF
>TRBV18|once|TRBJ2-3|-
TGTGCCAGCTCCCCCTCCCCAGATACGCAGTATTTT
CASSPSPDTQYF
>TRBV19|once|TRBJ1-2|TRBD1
TGTGCCAGTAGTATGGGAGACAGGGGTTGGGATGGCTACACCTTC
CASSMGDRGWDGYTF
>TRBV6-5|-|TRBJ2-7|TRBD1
TGTGCCAGCAGGCCCTCCGGGACAGATTCCTACGAGCAGTACTTC
CASRPSGTDSYEQYF
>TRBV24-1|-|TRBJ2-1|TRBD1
TGTGCCACCAGTGAGCGACAGGGGAATAGGAATGAGCAGTTCTTC
CATSERQGNRNEQFF
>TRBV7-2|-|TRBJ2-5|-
TGTGCCAGCAGCTCCGGCAGGCCGGGGAAGACCCAGTACTTC
CASSSGRPGKTQYF
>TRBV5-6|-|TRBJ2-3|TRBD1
TGTGCCAGCAGCCGGGACAGTCAACCACATACGCAGTATTTT
CASSRDSQPHTQYF
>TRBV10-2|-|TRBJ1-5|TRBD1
TGCGCCAGCAGTGATGACAGGGGCAATCAGCCCCAGCATTTT
CASSDDRGNQPQHF
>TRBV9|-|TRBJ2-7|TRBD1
TGTGCCAGCAGCGTGGGACAGGGGGCATACGAGCAGTACTTC
CASSVGQGAYEQYF
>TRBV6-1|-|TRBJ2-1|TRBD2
TGTGCCAGCAGTGAATCCCCCCTAGCGGATAATGAGCAGTTCTTC
CASSESPLADNEQFF
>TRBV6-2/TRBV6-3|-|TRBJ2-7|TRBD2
TGTGCCAGCAGTTACGTAGCGGGAGTCTTCCAAGGTCTCGAGCAGTACTTC
CASSYVAGVFQGLEQYF
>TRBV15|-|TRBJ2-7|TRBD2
TGTGCCACCAGCCCACTGACTAGCGGGAGCATCTACGAGCAGTACTTC
CATSPLTSGSIYEQYF
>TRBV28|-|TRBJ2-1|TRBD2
TGTGCCAGCATTCACTTGGGACTAGCGGACAATGAGCAGTTCTTC
CASIHLGLADNEQFF
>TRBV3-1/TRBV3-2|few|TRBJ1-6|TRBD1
TGTGCCAGCAGCCAATGGGACAGTAATTCACCCCTCCACTTT
CASSQWDSNSPLHF
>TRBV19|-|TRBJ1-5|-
TGTGCCAGTAGTCGGGCCGGGAGTAATCAGCCCCAGCATTTT
CASSRAGSNQPQHF
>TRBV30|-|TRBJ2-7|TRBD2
TGTGCCTGCCGAGGGGAGGGCCATCTCTCCTACGAGCAGTACTTC
CACRGEGHLSYEQYF
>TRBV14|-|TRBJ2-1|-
TGTGCCAGCAGCCAGGGGGCTAGGGGGGGTCTCGATGAGCAGTTCTTC
CASSQGARGGLDEQFF
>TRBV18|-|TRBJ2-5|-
TGTGCCAGCTCTCTCATTGATCTCGGGGGGACCCAGTACTTC
CASSLIDLGGTQYF
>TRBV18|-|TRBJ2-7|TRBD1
TGTGCCAGCTCACTCCTACCGGGACAGGGGCCCTACGAGCAGTACTTC
CASSLLPGQGPYEQYF
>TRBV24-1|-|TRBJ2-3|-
TGTGCCACCAAACCGGGCCGAGGGCCTAGCACAGATACGCAGTATTTT
CATKPGRGPSTDTQYF
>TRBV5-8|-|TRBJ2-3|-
TGTGCCAGCAGCTTGGATATGCGCGGGAGCACAGATACGCAGTATTTT
CASSLDMRGSTDTQYF
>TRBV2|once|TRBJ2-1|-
TGTGCCAGCAGTGGATCGCCGCGGGCGTACAATGAGCAGTTCTTC
CASSGSPRAYNEQFF
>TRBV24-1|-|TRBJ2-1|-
TGTGCCACCAGTGACCCGGGACTCGGGGGAAGCTCCTACAATGAGCAGTTCTTC
CATSDPGLGGSSYNEQFF
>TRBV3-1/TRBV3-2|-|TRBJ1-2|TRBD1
TGTGCCAGCAGCCACCTCCGGGACAGGGACTATGGCTACACCTTC
CASSHLRDRDYGYTF
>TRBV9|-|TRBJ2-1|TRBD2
TGTGCCAGCAGCGAGGGATTCCGTAGCGGGTTCGACGATGAGCAGTTCTTC
CASSEGFRSGFDDEQFF
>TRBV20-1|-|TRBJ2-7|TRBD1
TGCAGTGTCCGACAGGGGTACGAGCAGTACTTC
CSVRQGYEQYF
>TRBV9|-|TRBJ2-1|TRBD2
TGTGCCAGCAGCCCGACTCCCGGACTAGCGGGCCGACCCTACAATGAGCAGTTCTTC
CASSPTPGLAGRPYNEQFF
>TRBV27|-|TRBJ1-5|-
TGTGCCAGCTCACAGGGAAGCAATCAGCCCCAGCATTTT
CASSQGSNQPQHF
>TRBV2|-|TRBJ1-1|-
TGTGCCAGCAGAGGAGGGAACACTGAAGCTTTCTTT
CASRGGNTEAFF
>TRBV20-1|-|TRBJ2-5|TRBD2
TGCAGTGCTAGTCTGCGGGAGGCGACCCAGTACTTC
CSASLREATQYF
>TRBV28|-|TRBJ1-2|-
TGTGCCAGCAGTTTGGCGGTTACTTATGGCTACACCTTC
CASSLAVTYGYTF
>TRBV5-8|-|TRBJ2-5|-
TGTGCCAGCAGCTGGTCGGGGCGGGGCGAGACCCAGTACTTC
CASSWSGRGETQYF
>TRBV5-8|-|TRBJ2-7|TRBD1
TGTGCCAGCAGTAGGACAGGGGATCCCCAAAGACAATACGAGCAGTACTTC
CASSRTGDPQRQYEQYF
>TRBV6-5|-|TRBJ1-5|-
TGTGCCAGCAACTCGGGGAAAAGGCTCAATCAGCCCCAGCATTTT
CASNSGKRLNQPQHF
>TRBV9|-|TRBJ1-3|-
TGTGCCAGCAGCGCTCTACAGGGTTACTCTGGAAACACCATATATTTT
CASSALQGYSGNTIYF
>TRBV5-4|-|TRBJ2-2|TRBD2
TGTGCCAGCAGCTTCTCCCTACTGGAGCGGGAGAACACCGGGGAGCTGTTTTTT
CASSFSLLERENTGELFF
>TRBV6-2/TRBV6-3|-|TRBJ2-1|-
TGTGCCAGCAGCGCCTTTGCGGGCGCTTACAATGAGCAGTTCTTC
CASSAFAGAYNEQFF
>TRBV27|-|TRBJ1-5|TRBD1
TGTGCCAGCAGTTTAAATACAGGGGGAGATCAGCCCCAGCATTTT
CASSLNTGGDQPQHF
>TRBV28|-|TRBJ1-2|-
TGTGCCAGCAGTTATGGTACAGTTCGCTATGGCTACACCTTC
CASSYGTVRYGYTF
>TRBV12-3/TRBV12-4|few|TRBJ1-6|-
TGTGCCAGCATGGAGGGCTATAATTCACCCCTCCACTTT
CASMEGYNSPLHF
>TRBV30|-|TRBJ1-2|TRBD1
TGTGCCTGGAGTGTAGCGGGGTCAGGGGGCTTTACCTATGGCTACACCTTC
CAWSVAGSGGFTYGYTF
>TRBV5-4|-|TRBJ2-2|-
TGTGCCAGCAGGGCCGAACGTGTCACCGGGGAGCTGTTTTTT
CASRAERVTGELFF
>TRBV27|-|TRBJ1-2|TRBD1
TGTGCCAGCAGTTTATCGAAAAACAGGGGCGGTGGCTACACCTTC
CASSLSKNRGGGYTF
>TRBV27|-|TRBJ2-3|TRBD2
TGTGCCAGCAACCCTACTAGCGGGAGGGCCGTGAATACGCAGTATTTT
CASNPTSGRAVNTQYF
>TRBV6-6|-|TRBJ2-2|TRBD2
TGTGCCAGCAGTTACTCGGGACTAGCGATCACCGGGGAGCTGTTTTTT
CASSYSGLAITGELFF
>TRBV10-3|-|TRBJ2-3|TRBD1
TGTGCCATCAGTGTGGGGACAGGGGGGACAGATACGCAGTATTTT
CAISVGTGGTDTQYF
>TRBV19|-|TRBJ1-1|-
TGTGCCAGTACAATGGGGGGCACTGAAGCTTTCTTT
CASTMGGTEAFF
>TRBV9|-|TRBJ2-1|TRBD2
TGTGCCAGCAAGAAACTAGCGGGAGACGGTGAGCAGTTCTTC
CASKKLAGDGEQFF
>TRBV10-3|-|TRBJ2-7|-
TGTGCCATCAGTGATAATTGGGCCCCCTACGAGCAGTACTTC
CAISDNWAPYEQYF
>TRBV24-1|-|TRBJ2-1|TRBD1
TGTGCCACCAGTGATTTTACCGGGGACAGTCAACTTAGGGACAATGAGCAGTTCTTC
CATSDFTGDSQLRDNEQFF
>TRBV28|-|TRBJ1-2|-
TGTGCCAGCAGCCCCCGGGGTAAGGACTATGGCTACACCTTC
CASSPRGKDYGYTF